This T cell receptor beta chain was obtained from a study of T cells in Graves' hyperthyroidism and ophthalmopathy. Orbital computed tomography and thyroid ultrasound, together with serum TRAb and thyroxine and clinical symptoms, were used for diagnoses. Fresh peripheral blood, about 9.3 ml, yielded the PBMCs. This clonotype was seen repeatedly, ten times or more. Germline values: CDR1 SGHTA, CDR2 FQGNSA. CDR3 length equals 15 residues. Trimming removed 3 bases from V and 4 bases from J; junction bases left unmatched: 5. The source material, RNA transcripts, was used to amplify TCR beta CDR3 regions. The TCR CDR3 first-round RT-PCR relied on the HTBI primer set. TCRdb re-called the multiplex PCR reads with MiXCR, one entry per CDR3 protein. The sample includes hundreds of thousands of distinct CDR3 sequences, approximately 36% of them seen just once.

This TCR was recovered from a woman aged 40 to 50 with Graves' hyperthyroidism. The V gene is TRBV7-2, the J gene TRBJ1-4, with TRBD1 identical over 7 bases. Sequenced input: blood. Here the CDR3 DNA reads TGTGCCAGCAGCTTCCAGGGGGGCCTTAATGAAAAACTGTTTTTT. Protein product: CASSFQGGLNEKLFF.